This T cell receptor (beta chain) came from a study of OX40 agonist ivuxolimab in advanced cancers. Whole-study results and caveats: Patients with a partial response at 0.1-3.0 mg/kg had among the lowest clonal expansion.

A remark on this clone: Its cognate antigen is unknown.

This CDR3 has 15 residues. Germline V lookup: CDR1 SGHNT, CDR2 YYREEE (reference sequence). Trimming took off 2 bases at V and 0 bases at J, with 9 bases between the two ends. Some clones are missing from TCRdb's copy, which holds only in-frame ones; the method was immunoSEQ multiplex PCR. The sample consists of 65,000 or so clones, approximately 86% of them appearing once. This clonotype originated in an adult with an advanced solid tumor such as melanoma, head and neck, liver or kidney cancer. Sequenced material: CD4+ or CD8+ T cells sorted from blood, taken in a trial of the OX40 agonist ivuxolimab. This chain links TRBV5-4 with TRBJ2-1; D unresolved. CDR3 protein: CASSLLGSSYNEQFF. The CDR3 DNA reads TGTGCCAGCAGCTTATTGGGTTCCTCCTACAATGAGCAGTTCTTC.